This T cell receptor beta chain derives from a study of blood T cells in healthy people across ages. Study results and limitations: Observed TCR beta diversity per million T cells went down as age went up. This fall followed a roughly linear course with age.

Then a second PCR, running about 6 to 12 cycles, was carried out with a sample-barcoded 5' primer and a J-beta primer mix. TCRdb analysed the 5' RACE reads with MiXCR anew, one entry per CDR3 protein. The sample has 650,000 to 900,000 distinct CDR3 sequences, under 80% seen once; the top ten hold 25% to 30%. With regard to this clonotype: What it binds is not known.

Germline V gives CDR1 SGHTA, CDR2 FQGNSA. CDR3 length: 15 residues. V shed 0 bases, J shed 11 bases, and the junction held 11 bases outside the gene matches. V and J are TRBV7-2 and TRBJ2-7; TRBD2 aligns across 9 bases. The sample was blood. This sequence was found in a young man in good health. The CDR3 DNA is TGTGCCAGCAGCTTAGCGGTTGGGGCTAGCGGGGACAAGTACTTC. Protein sequence: CASSLAVGASGDKYF.